The subject of this entry is one T cell receptor beta chain. The study recruited people aged about 18 to 95 years across 24 US areas. This entry belongs to a study of blood T cell repertoires in COVID-19. Study-level background: Spain, Italy and the United States supplied samples that represented acute and convalescent COVID-19.

Original handling: Amplification from reference gene primers served as the basis for estimated nucleated cell counts. The method was immunoSEQ multiplex PCR; TCRdb's version includes in-frame clones alone and lacks a portion of them. That table gives V, J and clone size, and the DNA gave D and trimming. The sample lists about 160,000 clones; approximately 80% were seen once. The source of this sequence is a woman aged 45-65 years who had recovered from COVID-19. Sequenced: PBMCs or T cells enriched from blood (not recorded which).

CDR3 nucleotides: TGTGCCAGTAGTGGCTTGATGGCGAACACCGGGGAGCTGTTTTTT. This gives the protein CASSGLMANTGELFF. The chain is built from TRBV19 and TRBJ2-2; no clear D. Trimming stripped 5 bases from V and 0 bases from J, with 10 bases between. Looked up from germline, CDR1 is LNHDA and CDR2 is SQIVND (reference sequence). The CDR3 sequence is 15 residues long.